This T cell receptor (beta chain) was identified during a study of cytomegalovirus exposure and HLA in healthy donors. 13 Jbeta primers and 60 Vbeta primers were used for the PCR. TCRdb's table, derived via immunoSEQ multiplex PCR, lists solely in-frame clones and lacks some. The data show approximately 100,000 clones, with around nine tenths seen just once and about a tenth held by the top ten. This clone has only a few counts. This clonotype was obtained from a man younger than 40 in good health and CMV-seropositive. Sequencing was performed on PBMCs.

This CDR3 reads CASSSRQVTQYF. In DNA form, the CDR3 reads TGTGCCAGCAGCTCAAGACAGGTTACGCAGTATTTT. The chain joins TRBV14 to TRBJ2-3; D might be TRBD1 (6 bases). The germline V and J ends were trimmed by 5 bases and 8 bases, with 11 bases remaining between them. Germline-derived CDR1 and CDR2 are SGHDN and FVKESK. The CDR3 is 12 residues long.